Listed below are T cell receptor beta chains from one sample, sequenced in a study of shared clonotypes between healthy human individuals. The table came from immunoSEQ multiplex PCR; TCRdb's copy has only in-frame clones and leaves some out. Here the sample spans approximately 640,000 clones, 60% to 80% being singletons. The sample was memory CD4+ T cells sorted from blood. The origin of the receptors is a woman aged 25 to 39 in good health. CDR3s include the opening cysteine and the closing phenylalanine or tryptophan. Fields, in order: clone size, J gene, D gene, V gene, CDR3 protein, CDR3 DNA. D genes are given only for firm matches. Clone size, where shown, is once, few, many, or a class for clones that have expanded.

many	TRBJ2-3	TRBD2	TRBV28	CASSRGLAGDADTQYF	TGTGCCAGCAGTAGGGGACTAGCGGGAGACGCAGATACGCAGTATTTT
.	TRBJ2-7	TRBD1	TRBV27	CASSPDRGWAYEQYF	TGTGCCAGCAGTCCCGACAGGGGATGGGCCTACGAGCAGTACTTC
few	TRBJ1-2	.	TRBV28	CASSSPQGIFYGYTF	TGTGCCAGCAGTTCCCCCCAGGGGATCTTCTATGGCTACACCTTC
.	TRBJ1-5	.	TRBV27	CASSFRQDSVGQPQHF	TGTGCCAGCAGTTTCCGACAGGACAGCGTCGGTCAGCCCCAGCATTTT
.	TRBJ2-2	.	TRBV19	CATMRGDPNTGELFF	TGTGCCACCATGAGGGGGGACCCGAACACCGGGGAGCTGTTTTTT
.	TRBJ2-5	TRBD2	TRBV5-1	CASSLAAGGQETQYF	TGCGCCAGCAGCTTGGCAGCGGGAGGTCAAGAGACCCAGTACTTC
once	TRBJ2-3	TRBD2	TRBV5-4	CASSSGTSGWRHF	TGTGCCAGCAGCTCCGGGACTAGCGGGTGGAGGCATTTT
once	TRBJ2-1	.	TRBV7-4	CASSLASSEPNNEQFF	TGTGCCAGCAGCTTAGCGTCTAGCGAGCCCAACAATGAGCAGTTCTTC
.	TRBJ2-3	.	TRBV11-2	CASSLSRTSTDTQYF	TGTGCCAGCAGCTTAAGCAGAACTAGCACAGATACGCAGTATTTT
.	TRBJ2-2	TRBD1	TRBV11-2	CASSLFRQGATGELFF	TGTGCCAGCAGCTTATTCAGACAGGGGGCCACCGGGGAGCTGTTTTTT
.	TRBJ2-3	.	TRBV7-2	CASSLVQRGTDTQYF	TGTGCCAGCAGCTTAGTTCAGCGGGGCACAGATACGCAGTATTTT
.	TRBJ2-1	TRBD2	TRBV7-6	CASSPRLADEQFF	TGTGCCAGCAGCCCCCGACTAGCTGATGAGCAGTTCTTC
.	TRBJ2-3	TRBD2	TRBV9	CASSLSGLAGGGDTQYF	TGTGCCAGCAGCCTTTCGGGACTAGCGGGAGGAGGAGATACGCAGTATTTT
.	TRBJ1-1	.	TRBV18	CASSLYGTQNMNTEAFF	TGTGCCAGCTCACTGTACGGGACACAGAACATGAACACTGAAGCTTTCTTT
.	TRBJ2-1	.	TRBV5-5	CASMKFGGRQAGGGQFF	TGTGCCAGCATGAAGTTCGGTGGGAGACAGGCCGGAGGAGGGCAGTTCTTC
.	TRBJ1-2	.	TRBV25-1	CASSDLVGFGYTF	TGTGCCAGCAGTGACCTCGTGGGATTTGGCTACACCTTC
.	TRBJ1-1	TRBD1	TRBV2	CASSGTGSRTEAFF	TGTGCCAGCAGTGGGACAGGGTCACGAACTGAAGCTTTCTTT
.	TRBJ2-1	.	TRBV27	CASSLWGGPHNEQFF	TGTGCCAGCAGTTTATGGGGGGGCCCCCACAATGAGCAGTTCTTC
.	TRBJ2-6	.	TRBV29-1	CSAKDGNSGANVLTF	TGCAGCGCTAAGGACGGCAACTCTGGGGCCAACGTCCTGACTTTC
.	TRBJ2-7	.	TRBV2	CASSGGGGTAGHLYEQYF	TGTGCCAGCAGCGGAGGGGGGGGTACCGCGGGACACCTCTACGAGCAGTACTTC
few	TRBJ1-1	.	TRBV6-6	CASRQGENTEAFF	TGTGCCAGCAGACAAGGGGAGAACACTGAAGCTTTCTTT
.	TRBJ2-7	.	TRBV28	CASSFSDSRYEQYF	TGTGCCAGCAGTTTTTCCGACAGCCGTTACGAGCAGTACTTC
.	TRBJ2-7	.	TRBV28	CASSLLHEQYF	TGTGCCAGCAGTTTATTGCACGAGCAGTACTTC
.	TRBJ1-5	.	TRBV2	CASKRQASNQPQHF	TGTGCCAGCAAGAGACAGGCTAGCAATCAGCCCCAGCATTTT